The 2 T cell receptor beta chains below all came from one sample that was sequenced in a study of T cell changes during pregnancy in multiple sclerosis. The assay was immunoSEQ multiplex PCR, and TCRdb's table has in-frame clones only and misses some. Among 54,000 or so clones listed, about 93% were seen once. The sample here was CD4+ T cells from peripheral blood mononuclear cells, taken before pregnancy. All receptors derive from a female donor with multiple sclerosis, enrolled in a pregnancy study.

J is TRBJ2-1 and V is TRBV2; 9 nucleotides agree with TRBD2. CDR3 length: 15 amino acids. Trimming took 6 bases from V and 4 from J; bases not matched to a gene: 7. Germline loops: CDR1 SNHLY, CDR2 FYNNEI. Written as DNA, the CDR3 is TGTGCCAGCAGCCCTACTAGCGGGTTATACAATGAGCAGTTCTTC. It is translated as CASSPTSGLYNEQFF.

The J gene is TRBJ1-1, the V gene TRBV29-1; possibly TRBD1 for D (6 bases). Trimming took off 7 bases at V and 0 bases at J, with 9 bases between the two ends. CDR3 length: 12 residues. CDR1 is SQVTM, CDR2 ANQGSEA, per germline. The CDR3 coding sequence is TGCAGCGCCGGGACAATGAACACTGAAGCTTTCTTT. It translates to CSAGTMNTEAFF.